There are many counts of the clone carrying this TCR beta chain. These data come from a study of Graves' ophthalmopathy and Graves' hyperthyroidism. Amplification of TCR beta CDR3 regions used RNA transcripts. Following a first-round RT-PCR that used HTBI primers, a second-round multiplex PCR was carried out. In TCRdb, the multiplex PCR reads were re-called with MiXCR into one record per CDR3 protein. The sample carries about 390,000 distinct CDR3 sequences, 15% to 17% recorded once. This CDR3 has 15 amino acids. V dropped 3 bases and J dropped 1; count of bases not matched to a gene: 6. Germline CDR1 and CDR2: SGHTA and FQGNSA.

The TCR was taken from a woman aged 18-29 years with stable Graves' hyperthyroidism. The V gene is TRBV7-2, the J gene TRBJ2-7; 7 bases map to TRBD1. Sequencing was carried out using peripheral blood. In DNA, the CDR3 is TGTGCCAGCAGCTTTGACAGGGCCTCGTCCTACGAGCAGTACTTC. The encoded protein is CASSFDRASSYEQYF.